This T cell receptor (beta chain) was recovered during a study of T cells in Graves' hyperthyroidism and ophthalmopathy. At least ten counts were recorded for this clonotype. It was RNA transcripts that yielded the amplified TCR beta CDR3 regions. During a first-round RT-PCR of the TCR CDR3, the HTBI primer set was used. TCRdb re-called the multiplex PCR reads through MiXCR, storing one row per CDR3 protein. The sample yields about 270,000 distinct CDR3 sequences, about 24% seen once. The clonotype comes from a woman in her 40s with Graves' ophthalmopathy. Sequencing was done on a sample of blood.

The CDR3, as DNA: TGTGCCAGTAGTCCGTCGGGGGGAGGGATTTTGAACACTGAAGCTTTCTTT. This gives the protein CASSPSGGGILNTEAFF. The chain employs TRBV19 and TRBJ1-1; tentative D call: TRBD1 (5 bases). Trimming pared 5 bases from V and 0 bases from J, leaving 19 bases between. CDR1 and CDR2 (germline): LNHDA, SQIVND (reference sequence). This CDR3 has 17 amino acids.